Below are 26 T cell receptor beta chains sequenced from a single sample in a study of T cells in Graves' hyperthyroidism and ophthalmopathy. The TCR beta CDR3 regions underwent amplification using RNA transcripts as the source. The HTBI primer set served for first-round RT-PCR of the TCR CDR3. TCRdb used MiXCR to reprocess the multiplex PCR reads, holding one entry per CDR3 protein. The sample has around 370,000 distinct CDR3 sequences, roughly 18% seen once; the top ten hold around two fifths. The sequenced material came from blood. These receptors were obtained from a young man with Graves' ophthalmopathy.

This clonotype was picked up a small number of times. This chain joins TRBV5-1 and TRBJ1-1; the match to TRBD1 covers 12 bases. Germline V gene lookup returns CDR1 SGHRS and CDR2 YFSETQ. V lost 4 bases, J lost 5 bases, and 9 bases stayed unmatched. There are 16 residues in the CDR3. CDR3 protein: CASSLGTGGAWTEAFF. CDR3 DNA: TGCGCCAGCAGCCTTGGGACAGGGGGCGCGTGGACTGAAGCTTTCTTT.

This clonotype occurred many times. The chain links TRBV20-1 to TRBJ1-2; 8 bases are a match to TRBD1. The CDR3 has 14 residues. Per the germline V gene, CDR1 is DFQATT and CDR2 is SNEGSKA (reference sequence). With 7 bases clipped from V and 2 bases from J, the junction kept 9 bases outside the gene matches. As DNA, the CDR3 is TGCAGTGTCTCCCGACAGGGGAGGAACTATGGCTACACCTTC. Translating it yields CSVSRQGRNYGYTF.

This clonotype was seen many times. At one end, the junction sequence differs from germline, possibly due to a read error. V gene TRBV2 combines with J gene TRBJ2-1, with D possibly being TRBD2 (6 bases). This CDR3 comprises 14 residues. Looked up from germline, CDR1 is SNHLY and CDR2 is FYNNEI. DNA of the CDR3: TGTGCCAGCGGTGAGGGACTCAACTACAATGAGCAGTTCTTC. Protein sequence: CASGEGLNYNEQFF. The full variable domain, with the rest looked up from reference TRBV2 and TRBJ2-1, is EPEVTQTPSHQVTQMGQEVILRCVPISNHLYFYWYRQILGQKVEFLVSFYNNEISEKSEIFDDQFSVERPDGSNFTLKIRSTKLEDSAMYFCASGEGLNYNEQFFGPGTRLTVL.

This clonotype was recorded many times. The chain uses TRBV27 and TRBJ1-2; 7 nucleotides match TRBD1. Looked up from germline, CDR1 is MNHEY and CDR2 is SMNVEV (reference sequence). J was trimmed by 4 bases and V by 6 bases; bases with no gene match: 8. This CDR3 is built from 14 residues. DNA of the CDR3: TGTGCCAGCAGGATGACAGGGTGGCTCTATGGCTACACCTTC. Translated, it gives CASRMTGWLYGYTF.

The chain recombines TRBV5-4 with TRBJ2-7, with 7 bases identical to TRBD2. The J segment lost 2 bases and the V segment lost 4 bases, leaving 9 bases of the junction unmatched. Germline values: CDR1 SGHNT, CDR2 YYREEE (reference sequence). The CDR3 runs 15 residues. CDR3 protein: CASSPGEGRTYEQYF. For the CDR3, the DNA is TGTGCCAGCAGCCCTGGGGAGGGGCGTACCTACGAGCAGTACTTC.

This clonotype was recorded many times. This sequence joins TRBV2 and TRBJ2-3; 7 nucleotides agree with TRBD1. CDR3 length: 12 residues. V lost 8 bases, J lost 6 bases, and 5 bases stayed unmatched. Germline loops: CDR1 SNHLY, CDR2 FYNNEI. CDR3 protein: CASSTGPDTQYF. CDR3 in DNA: TGTGCCAGCTCGACAGGGCCTGATACGCAGTATTTT.

The chain combines TRBV24-1 with TRBJ2-3; 9 nucleotides line up with TRBD1. This CDR3 has 14 residues. V shed 9 bases and J 4 bases; nucleotides not matched to a gene: 7. Germline V gene sequence: CDR1 KGHDR, CDR2 SFDVKD. The chain's CDR3 is CATGRTGAADTQYF. The CDR3 DNA reads TGTGCCACCGGGCGGACAGGGGCGGCAGATACGCAGTATTTT.

The chain employs TRBV6-1 and TRBJ1-5, with 7 bases identical to TRBD1. Germline V lookup: CDR1 MNHNS, CDR2 SASEGT. V gave up 5 bases and J gave up 3 bases; unmatched junction bases: 7. The CDR3 sequence is 15 residues long. The DNA for the CDR3 is TGTGCCAGCAGTCGACAGGGAAGGCACAATCAGCCCCAGCATTTT. It codes for CASSRQGRHNQPQHF.

The genes are TRBV4-1 and TRBJ2-7, with D perhaps matching TRBD2 (5 bases). This CDR3 region has 14 residues. Germline loops: CDR1 MGHRA, CDR2 YSYEKL. Trimming removed 1 base at V and 6 bases at J, with 13 bases between. For the CDR3, the DNA is TGCGCCAGCAGCCAAGTCGTCGGGGTGCGCGAGCAGTACTTC. This gives the protein CASSQVVGVREQYF.

This clonotype has more than one count but fewer than ten. The chain links TRBV7-3 to TRBJ2-3; D is ambiguous. V was clipped by 4 bases and J by 2 bases, with 16 bases between them. The CDR3 contains 16 residues. Looked up from germline, CDR1 is SGHTA and CDR2 is FQGTGA. Here the CDR3 reads CASSSLVAANTDTQYF. In DNA form, the CDR3 reads TGTGCCAGCAGCTCCCTTGTGGCGGCCAACACAGATACGCAGTATTTT.

The table lists this clonotype with a few counts. The genes are TRBV20-1 and TRBJ2-7, with D tentatively TRBD1 (6 bases). V lost 6 bases and J 3 bases, leaving 15 bases between the germline ends. The length of the CDR3 is 13 residues. Germline V gene sequence: CDR1 DFQATT, CDR2 SNEGSKA (reference sequence). CDR3 nucleotides: TGCAGTGCCATCAGGGGAATCAGCTACGAGCAGTACTTC. It yields the protein CSAIRGISYEQYF.

At least ten counts were recorded for this clonotype. The CDR3 loop reads CATRDRGSTEAFF. The CDR3, as DNA: TGTGCCACCAGGGACAGGGGGAGCACTGAAGCTTTCTTT. The chain is built from TRBV24-1 and TRBJ1-1; 10 bases map to TRBD1. V gave up 7 bases and J gave up 4 bases; unmatched junction bases: 2. In germline, CDR1 is KGHDR, CDR2 SFDVKD. CDR3 length equals 13 residues.

This clonotype was seen at least ten times. The V and J genes are TRBV6-1 and TRBJ2-7; D is unclear. CDR3 length: 13 residues. Looked up from germline, CDR1 is MNHNS and CDR2 is SASEGT. The ends were cut back, 6 bases at V and 3 bases at J, with 12 bases in the middle. CDR3 coding DNA: TGTGCCAGCAGCCTACGCGGACGCTACGAGCAGTACTTC. It specifies CASSLRGRYEQYF.

This chain links TRBV7-2 with TRBJ1-2, with D uncertain. Germline loops: CDR1 SGHTA, CDR2 FQGNSA. V lost 3 bases and J 4 bases, leaving 6 bases between the germline ends. The CDR3 extends over 12 amino acids. The CDR3: CASSFRSYGYTF. The CDR3 nucleotides read TGTGCCAGCAGCTTTCGGAGCTATGGCTACACCTTC.

The chain has TRBV6-1 and TRBJ2-2, with D maybe TRBD1 (6 bases). This CDR3 has 15 residues. Trimming cost V 3 bases and J 0 bases, with 8 bases left between them. Germline V CDR1 and CDR2: MNHNS, SASEGT. The CDR3 sequence is CASSDQGSNTGELFF. In DNA, the CDR3 is TGTGCCAGCAGTGATCAGGGGTCGAACACCGGGGAGCTGTTTTTT.

This clonotype was seen more than once but under ten times. The gene calls are TRBV9 and TRBJ2-5; weak D call: TRBD1 (6 bases). The CDR3 contains 14 residues. CDR1 and CDR2 from the germline V gene are SGDLS and YYNGEE. V was pared by 4 bases and J by 1 base, with 11 bases between. CDR3 residues: CASSRVDSQETQYF. In DNA form, the CDR3 reads TGTGCCAGCAGCCGAGTGGACAGCCAAGAGACCCAGTACTTC.

This chain links TRBV6-1 with TRBJ2-2; 7 bases are a match to TRBD2. CDR3 size: 15 residues. Trimming took 6 bases from V and 3 from J; bases not matched to a gene: 7. Germline V gene data show CDR1 as MNHNS and CDR2 as SASEGT. The CDR3 region is CASRAGRDYTGELFF. The CDR3 nucleotides read TGTGCCAGCAGAGCGGGGCGCGATTACACCGGGGAGCTGTTTTTT.

This clonotype was counted ten times or more. V and J are TRBV5-1 and TRBJ2-3, with D possibly TRBD2 on 6 matching bases. Trimming pared 0 bases from V and 2 bases from J, leaving 7 bases between. The CDR3 totals 14 residues. The germline CDR1 and CDR2 sequences are SGHRS and YFSETQ. The CDR3 protein is CASSLGGVTDTQYF. CDR3 coding DNA: TGCGCCAGCAGCTTGGGCGGGGTCACAGATACGCAGTATTTT.

The chain recombines TRBV6-4 with TRBJ2-1; D gene ambiguous. This CDR3 has 16 amino acids. The germline V gene has CDR1 MRHNA and CDR2 SNTAGT. V dropped 4 bases and J dropped 4 bases, with 17 bases sitting between them. CDR3 region: CASSVNRPPFYNEQFF. CDR3 nucleotide sequence: TGTGCCAGCAGTGTCAACCGGCCTCCCTTTTACAATGAGCAGTTCTTC.

This clonotype was seen a few times. The chain couples TRBV20-1 to TRBJ1-5; D is undetermined. Germline V CDR1 and CDR2: DFQATT, SNEGSKA (reference sequence). V was pared by 6 bases and J by 0 bases, with 9 bases between. This CDR3 is built from 13 residues. In DNA, the CDR3 is TGCAGTGCGACTACAAATAGCAATCAGCCCCAGCATTTT. It codes for CSATTNSNQPQHF.

This clonotype occurred a few times. The J gene is TRBJ1-1, the V gene TRBV6-1; D not resolved. Germline V gene sequence: CDR1 MNHNS, CDR2 SASEGT. The CDR3 is made up of 10 amino acids. The V and J ends lost 11 bases and 6 bases respectively, with 10 bases between them. The CDR3 region has the DNA TGTGCCGCCGGTAACGCTGAAGCTTTCTTT. It encodes CAAGNAEAFF.

As to this clonotype: One base away lies a much larger clone, so this may be a sequencing read error. The gene calls are TRBV7-8 and TRBJ2-3, with D possibly TRBD2 on 5 matching bases. This CDR3 has 15 amino acids. Per the germline V gene, CDR1 is SGHVS and CDR2 is FQNEAQ. Trimming took off 1 base at V and 8 bases at J, with 16 bases between the two ends. The CDR3 region has the DNA TGTGCCAGCAGCTTAGAGATCAGGCTCGGAGGTACGCAGTATTTT. This sequence encodes CASSLEIRLGGTQYF.

Turning to this clonotype: Sequence at one end of the junction differs from germline and may be a read error. The rearrangement joins TRBV5-4 to TRBJ1-1; D perhaps matches TRBD1 (6 bases). Per the germline V gene, CDR1 is SGHNT and CDR2 is YYREEE (reference sequence). The CDR3 runs to 14 residues. CDR3 sequence: CASSRQVENTGAFF. CDR3 DNA sequence: TGTGCCAGCAGCCGACAGGTGGAGAACACTGGAGCTTTCTTT.

The chain couples TRBV7-2 to TRBJ2-5, with 9 bases aligning to TRBD2. Trimming removed 0 bases from V and 1 base from J; junction bases left unmatched: 3. The CDR3 spans 16 residues. Germline V gene lookup returns CDR1 SGHTA and CDR2 FQGNSA. CDR3 DNA sequence: TGTGCCAGCAGCTTAGCTTTTAGCGGGGGCCAAGAGACCCAGTACTTC. Translation: CASSLAFSGGQETQYF.

The chain employs TRBV7-6 and TRBJ1-6; D gene uncertain. The CDR3 is 14 residues long. The V end was cut by 6 bases, the J end by 3 bases, with 9 bases between. From germline, CDR1 is SGHVS and CDR2 FNYEAQ. CDR3 protein: CASRRLIYNSPLHF. The CDR3 coding sequence is TGTGCCAGCAGAAGGTTGATCTATAATTCACCCCTCCACTTT.

The chain carries TRBV24-1 and TRBJ2-5, with 7 bases that match TRBD1. The CDR3 sequence is 14 residues long. The V gene end was trimmed by 7 bases and the J gene end by 5 bases; junction bases not matched to a gene: 9. Looked up from germline, CDR1 is KGHDR and CDR2 is SFDVKD. The CDR3 DNA is TGTGCCACCAGCCTACAGGGGTTTGGGGAGACCCAGTACTTC. Amino acids: CATSLQGFGETQYF.